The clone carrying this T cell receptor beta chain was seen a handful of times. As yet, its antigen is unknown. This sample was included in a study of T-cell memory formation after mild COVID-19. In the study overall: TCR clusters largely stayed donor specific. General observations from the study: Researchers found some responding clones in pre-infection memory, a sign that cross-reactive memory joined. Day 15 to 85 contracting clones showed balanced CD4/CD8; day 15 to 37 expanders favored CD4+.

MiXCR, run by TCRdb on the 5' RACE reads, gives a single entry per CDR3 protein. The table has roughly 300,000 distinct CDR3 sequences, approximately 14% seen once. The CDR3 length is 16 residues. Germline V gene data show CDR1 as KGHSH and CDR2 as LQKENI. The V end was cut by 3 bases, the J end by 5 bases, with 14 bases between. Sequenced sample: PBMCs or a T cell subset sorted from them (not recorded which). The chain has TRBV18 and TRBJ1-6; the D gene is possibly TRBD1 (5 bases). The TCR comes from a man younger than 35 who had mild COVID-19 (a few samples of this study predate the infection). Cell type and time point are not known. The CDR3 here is CASSPSGGGDNSPLHF. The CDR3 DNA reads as TGTGCCAGCTCACCGTCGGGGGGGGGAGATAATTCACCCCTCCACTTT. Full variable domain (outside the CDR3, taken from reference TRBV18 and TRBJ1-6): NAGVMQNPRHLVRRRGQEARLRCSPMKGHSHVYWYRQLPEEGLKFMVYLQKENIIDESGMPKERFSAEFPKEGPSILRIQQVVRGDSAAYFCASSPSGGGDNSPLHFGNGTRLTVT.